This T cell receptor beta chain was recovered during a study of blood T cell repertoires in COVID-19. At the level of the study: Samples of COVID-19 (acute and convalescent) were obtained from the United States, Italy and Spain. Nucleic acid was either cDNA or gDNA, and it came from T cells, B-cell-depleted T cells, or PBMCs.

Using immunoSEQ multiplex PCR, the repertoire was profiled, and TCRdb retains in-frame clones only, with some absent. This table holds approximately 250,000 clones, roughly 91% found once. Cohort allocation depended upon clinical history that participants reported. V gave up 8 bases and J gave up 3 bases, with 7 bases separating them. The CDR3 extends over 11 amino acids. Germline CDR1 and CDR2: LNHDA and SQIVND (reference sequence). Sequencing was performed on PBMCs or T cells enriched from blood (not recorded which). The V gene is TRBV19, the J gene TRBJ2-5; D not resolved. The sequence was obtained from a woman under 40 who had recovered from COVID-19. The chain's CDR3 is CASGEEETQYF. The CDR3 region has the DNA TGTGCCAGTGGTGAGGAAGAGACCCAGTACTTC.